Reported below is one T cell receptor (beta chain). The entry originates in a study of blood T cells in healthy people across ages. This CDR3 region has 17 residues. CDR1 and CDR2 (germline): SGHTA, FQGNSA. With 2 bases clipped from V and 1 base from J, the junction kept 3 bases outside the gene matches. Alongside a J-beta primer mix, a sample-barcoded 5' primer served in a second PCR lasting 7 to 11 cycles. One entry per CDR3 protein, called by TCRdb with MiXCR from the 5' RACE reads. This sample carries roughly 1,100,000 distinct CDR3 sequences, approximately 25% of them seen once, and the ten largest clones take around 0.75%. These data were also reused for a study on T cells of mothers and their children.

The chain is built from TRBV7-2 and TRBJ2-5; 14 nucleotides match TRBD2. The origin of this receptor is a girl between 2 and 10 years old in good health. Sequenced input: blood. The CDR3 is CASSLRLAGGTQETQYF. CDR3 nucleotide sequence: TGTGCCAGCAGCTTACGACTAGCGGGAGGGACCCAAGAGACCCAGTACTTC.